This passage covers 21 T cell receptor beta chains from one sample sequenced in a study of neurological immune-mediated disorders. Time point defined: longitudinal time-point 3. TCRdb passed the 5' RACE reads through MiXCR, listing each CDR3 protein once. The data show about 80,000 distinct CDR3 sequences, around 4.5% seen once. Input material: PBMCs. Receptor source: a woman aged 60-75 years with multiple sclerosis.

In its sample, this clonotype was seen many times. The chain recombines TRBV12-5 with TRBJ2-3; 10 bases are a match to TRBD1. Unmatched junction bases numbered 4, after V lost 4 bases and J lost 3 bases. This CDR3 spans 15 amino acids. Germline-derived CDR1 and CDR2 are LGHNT and FRNRAP. The CDR3 DNA reads TGTGCTAGTGGTTCCGGACAGGGGGGTACAGATACGCAGTATTTT. Translated: CASGSGQGGTDTQYF.

This clonotype was detected ten times or more. The gene calls are TRBV28 and TRBJ2-2; D might be TRBD2 (6 bases). The CDR3 loop spans 13 amino acids. Germline CDR1 is MDHEN and CDR2 is SYDVKM. V was pared by 8 bases and J by 3 bases, with 10 bases between. The CDR3 spells CASAGMYTGELFF. The CDR3 nucleotides read TGTGCCAGCGCGGGGATGTACACCGGGGAGCTGTTTTTT.

This clonotype was detected ten times or more. V and J are TRBV3-1 and TRBJ2-4; 8 nucleotides agree with TRBD1. J lost 3 bases, V lost 4 bases, and 8 bases had no gene match. This CDR3 comprises 16 residues. Per the germline V gene, CDR1 is LGHDT and CDR2 is YNNKEL (reference sequence). CDR3: CASSPFDRGDKNIQYF. The CDR3 coding sequence is TGTGCCAGCAGCCCCTTCGACAGGGGTGACAAAAACATTCAGTACTTC.

This clonotype came up many times. J is TRBJ1-5 and V is TRBV10-3; TRBD1 might be the D (5 bases). V lost 2 bases, J lost 2 bases, and 10 bases lay in between. Germline lookup yields CDR1 ENHRY and CDR2 SYGVKD. The length of the CDR3 is 15 residues. Here the CDR3 reads CAISEGVGGNQPQHF. DNA for the CDR3: TGTGCCATCAGTGAGGGTGTGGGGGGCAATCAGCCCCAGCATTTT.

This clonotype was counted ten times or more. The V and J genes are TRBV5-1 and TRBJ1-1, with TRBD1 identical over 7 bases. There are 13 residues in the CDR3. Germline CDR1 is SGHRS and CDR2 is YFSETQ. Trimming at V came to 3 bases and at J to 7 bases, leaving 6 bases not matched to a gene. The chain's CDR3 is CASSSDRWVEAFF. The CDR3 DNA follows: TGCGCCAGCAGCTCGGACAGGTGGGTTGAAGCTTTCTTT.

This clonotype occurred many times. The chain has TRBV20-1 and TRBJ2-3, with 7 positions matching TRBD2. The CDR3 totals 15 residues. CDR1 is DFQATT and CDR2 is SNEGSKA in the germline V gene (reference sequence). Germline trimming cut 0 bases from V and 1 base from J; bases unmatched to any gene: 4. CDR3 sequence reads: CSAREASGRTDTQYF. The CDR3 DNA follows: TGCAGTGCTAGAGAGGCTAGCGGTCGCACAGATACGCAGTATTTT.

The sample holds many counts of this clonotype. The chain links TRBV9 to TRBJ1-3, with unresolved D. Germline CDR1 reads SGDLS; CDR2 reads YYNGEE. Trimming cost V 0 bases and J 2 bases, with 6 bases left between them. The CDR3 has 14 residues. CDR3 coding DNA: TGTGCCAGCAGCGTAGGAGCCACTGGAAACACCATATATTTT. Protein product: CASSVGATGNTIYF.

In this sample, this clonotype turned up many times. The CDR3 loop is CASNWTGVNEQYF. DNA of the CDR3: TGTGCCAGCAATTGGACGGGGGTCAACGAGCAGTACTTC. The chain combines TRBV6-5 with TRBJ2-7; the D gene is possibly TRBD2 (6 bases). The germline V gene encodes CDR1 MNHEY and CDR2 SVGAGI. V was clipped by 7 bases and J by 5 bases, with 15 bases between them. The CDR3 is 13 residues long.

This clonotype appeared many times. The J gene is TRBJ1-1, the V gene TRBV12-3 or TRBV12-4, with D possibly matching TRBD1 (5 bases). Trimming removed 4 bases from V and 4 bases from J, with 13 bases in between. The CDR3 consists of 14 residues. The CDR3 DNA reads as TGTGCCAGCAGTTCGACAGCTTGGGGCACTGAAGCTTTCTTT. Its protein is CASSSTAWGTEAFF.

In its sample, this clonotype was seen many times. The J gene is TRBJ2-5, the V gene TRBV7-2, with 8 bases matching TRBD2. Germline V CDR1 and CDR2: SGHTA, FQGNSA. The CDR3 is 16 amino acids. J gave up 2 bases and V 2 bases, and 7 bases lay outside the gene matches. CDR3 sequence reads: CASSLTGSGGQETQYF. CDR3 in DNA: TGTGCCAGCAGCTTAACTGGGAGCGGGGGTCAAGAGACCCAGTACTTC. The whole variable domain, filled in from reference TRBV7-2 and TRBJ2-5, reads GAGVSQSPSNKVTEKGKDVELRCDPISGHTALYWYRQSLGQGLEFLIYFQGNSAPDKSGLPSDRFSAERTGGSVSTLTIQRTQQEDSAVYLCASSLTGSGGQETQYFGPGTRLLVL.

In its sample, this clonotype ranks as medium-sized. CDR3 protein: CASSLGLAASTDTQYF. The CDR3 DNA reads TGCGCCAGCAGCCTGGGACTAGCGGCTAGCACAGATACGCAGTATTTT. The gene calls are TRBV5-1 and TRBJ2-3; TRBD2 agrees at 11 bases. The CDR3 is made up of 16 amino acids. Per germline, CDR1 SGHRS and CDR2 YFSETQ. J lost 0 bases, V lost 4 bases, and 4 bases had no gene match.

This clonotype was observed many times. The rearrangement joins TRBV20-1 to TRBJ1-5, with TRBD1 matching over 10 bases. Trimming cost V 3 bases and J 3 bases; bases outside gene matches: 11. This CDR3 has 17 amino acids. Germline CDR1 reads DFQATT; CDR2 reads SNEGSKA (reference sequence). For the CDR3, the DNA is TGCAGTGCTAGCCCCTCCGGGACAGGGGTCATCAATCAGCCCCAGCATTTT. As protein: CSASPSGTGVINQPQHF.

There are many counts of this clonotype. The gene calls are TRBV10-3 and TRBJ2-1; 7 bases align to TRBD1. CDR1 and CDR2 from the germline V gene are ENHRY and SYGVKD. This CDR3 is built from 12 residues. With V trimmed by 6 bases and J by 8 bases, 4 bases remained unmatched. The CDR3 spells CAIRNRGDEQFF. DNA of the CDR3: TGTGCCATCAGAAACAGGGGCGATGAGCAGTTCTTC.

This clonotype was observed at least ten times. V and J are TRBV9 and TRBJ2-1, with 10 bases lining up with TRBD2. Germline trimming cut 0 bases from V and 7 bases from J; bases unmatched to any gene: 4. Germline CDR1 is SGDLS and CDR2 is YYNGEE. This CDR3 has 15 amino acids. CDR3 region: CASSVEIAGGNEQFF. The CDR3 region has the DNA TGTGCCAGCAGCGTAGAAATAGCGGGGGGTAATGAGCAGTTCTTC.

This clonotype was counted many times. The rearrangement uses TRBV5-1 and TRBJ1-4; the match to TRBD1 covers 9 bases. Germline V gene sequence: CDR1 SGHRS, CDR2 YFSETQ. The CDR3 covers 17 residues. V was clipped by 4 bases and J by 0 bases; unmatched bases: 7. The CDR3 coding sequence is TGCGCCAGCAGCCCCCGGGACAGGGAGGCAACTAATGAAAAACTGTTTTTT. Translation: CASSPRDREATNEKLFF. Looking up the rest from reference TRBV5-1 and TRBJ1-4 gives the full variable domain: KAGVTQTPRYLIKTRGQQVTLSCSPISGHRSVSWYQQTPGQGLQFLFEYFSETQRNKGNFPGRFSGRQFSNSRSEMNVSTLELGDSALYLCASSPRDREATNEKLFFGSGTQLSVL.

This clonotype has ten or more counts. The chain couples TRBV20-1 to TRBJ1-3; D is ambiguous. Trimming took 0 bases from V and 1 from J, leaving 7 bases between them. This CDR3 spans 14 amino acids. The germline V gene encodes CDR1 DFQATT and CDR2 SNEGSKA (reference sequence). CDR3 residues: CSARDLVSGNTIYF. The DNA of the CDR3 is TGCAGTGCTAGAGATCTGGTGTCTGGAAACACCATATATTTT.

In this sample, this clonotype turned up many times. This chain links TRBV18 with TRBJ1-1; D ambiguous. The CDR3 loop spans 13 amino acids. Trimming removed 4 bases at V and 3 bases at J, with 9 bases between. Germline V gene lookup returns CDR1 KGHSH and CDR2 LQKENI. The CDR3: CASSLGRDTEAFF. CDR3 nucleotide sequence: TGTGCCAGCTCACTCGGGCGGGACACTGAAGCTTTCTTT.

This clonotype was seen at least ten times. The rearrangement uses TRBV12-3 or TRBV12-4 and TRBJ1-2; D not resolved. Trimming cost V 2 bases and J 4 bases, with 11 bases left between them. This CDR3 has 14 amino acids. CDR3 in amino acids: CASSLSPQVYGYTF. The CDR3 DNA sequence: TGTGCCAGCAGTTTAAGCCCCCAGGTCTATGGCTACACCTTC.

This clonotype was counted ten times or more. This chain uses TRBV19 with TRBJ2-4; unclear D gene. This CDR3 has 11 residues. V was clipped by 10 bases and J by 8 bases, with 12 bases between them. Germline V gives CDR1 LNHDA, CDR2 SQIVND (reference sequence). The CDR3: CATQGWDIQYF. The CDR3 DNA sequence: TGTGCCACCCAAGGTTGGGACATTCAGTACTTC.

The rearrangement joins TRBV5-5 to TRBJ2-1; the D gene could be TRBD1 or TRBD2 (6 bases each). Trimming took 4 bases from V and 3 from J, leaving 17 bases between them. Germline values: CDR1 SGHKS, CDR2 YYEKEE (reference sequence). There are 16 residues in the CDR3. The CDR3 DNA is TGTGCCAGCAGCCCGGGGGTGGACAGCAGCTACAATGAGCAGTTCTTC. Encoded protein: CASSPGVDSSYNEQFF.

Concerning this clonotype: This sequence may be a read error, since a much larger clone differs from it by one base. The V gene is TRBV20-1, the J gene TRBJ1-2; TRBD1 matches 12 bases. Trimming removed 6 bases from V and 8 bases from J; junction bases left unmatched: 7. The CDR3 is 13 amino acids. CDR1 is DFQATT and CDR2 is SNEGSKA in the germline V gene (reference sequence). The chain's CDR3 is CSAPGQGACGYTF. The DNA for the CDR3 is TGCAGTGCCCCGGGACAGGGGGCGTGCGGCTACACCTTC.